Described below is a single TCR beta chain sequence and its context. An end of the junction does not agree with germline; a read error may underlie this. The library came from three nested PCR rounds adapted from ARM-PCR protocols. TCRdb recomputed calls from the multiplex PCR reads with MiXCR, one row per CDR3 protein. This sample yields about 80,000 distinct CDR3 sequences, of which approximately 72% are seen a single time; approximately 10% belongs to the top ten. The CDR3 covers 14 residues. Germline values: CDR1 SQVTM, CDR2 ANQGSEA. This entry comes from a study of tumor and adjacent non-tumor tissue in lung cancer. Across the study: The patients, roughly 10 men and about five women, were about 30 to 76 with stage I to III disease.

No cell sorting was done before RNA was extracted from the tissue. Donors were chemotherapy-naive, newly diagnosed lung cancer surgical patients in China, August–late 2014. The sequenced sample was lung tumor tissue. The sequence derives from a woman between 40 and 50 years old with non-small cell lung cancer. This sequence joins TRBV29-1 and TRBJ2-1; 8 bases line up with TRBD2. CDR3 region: CSVVRLANSNEQIF. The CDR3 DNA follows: TGCAGCGTTGTTAGACTAGCGAACTCCAATGAGCAGATATTC.